Shown below are 5 T cell receptor beta chains from a single sample sequenced in a study of T-cell memory formation after mild COVID-19. MiXCR, applied by TCRdb to the 5' RACE reads, yields one record per CDR3 protein. The repertoire has hundreds of thousands of distinct CDR3 sequences, around 18% of them found once; the top ten carry around 8%. Input material: PBMCs or a T cell subset sorted from them (not recorded which). The receptors come from an adult woman who had mild COVID-19 (a few samples of this study predate the infection). Cell type and time point are not known.

This clonotype occurred many times. V usage is TRBV29-1 and J usage is TRBJ2-1, with 11 bases that match TRBD2. The V segment lost 7 bases and the J segment 6 bases; nucleotides outside the gene matches: 11. There are 15 residues in the CDR3. Looked up from germline, CDR1 is SQVTM and CDR2 is ANQGSEA. CDR3 in DNA: TGCAGCGCTCGTGTAGCGGGAGGGCCCGGCAATGAGCAGTTCTTC. It codes for CSARVAGGPGNEQFF.

This chain links TRBV14 with TRBJ1-1; 7 bases fit TRBD1. Trimming took 4 bases from V and 10 from J; bases not matched to a gene: 15. Germline V gives CDR1 SGHDN, CDR2 FVKESK. The CDR3 runs to 15 residues. The CDR3 spells CASSPPGQVYGGAFF. The CDR3 nucleotides read TGTGCCAGCAGCCCGCCCGGACAGGTTTACGGGGGAGCTTTCTTT.

The chain combines TRBV19 with TRBJ1-5; no firm D call. Germline V gives CDR1 LNHDA, CDR2 SQIVND (reference sequence). Trimming pared 5 bases from V and 0 bases from J, leaving 11 bases between. This CDR3 spans 15 amino acids. The CDR3 spells CASSAGYYSNQPQHF. CDR3 sequence (DNA): TGTGCCAGTAGTGCGGGATATTATAGCAATCAGCCCCAGCATTTT.

V is TRBV2 and J is TRBJ2-5; weak D call: TRBD1 (6 bases). The CDR3 totals 13 residues. Trimming shortened V by 6 bases and J by 4 bases, and 12 bases separated the two germline ends. CDR1 is SNHLY and CDR2 is FYNNEI in the germline V gene. For the CDR3, the DNA is TGTGCCAGCAGAGGGGGACCGACAGAGACCCAGTACTTC. It specifies CASRGGPTETQYF.

V is TRBV12-3 or TRBV12-4 and J is TRBJ2-3; TRBD2 matches 16 bases. J lost 1 base, V lost 3 bases, and 10 bases had no gene match. This CDR3 has 20 amino acids. This chain's CDR3 is CASSFTTPGLAGGRTDTQYF. The CDR3 DNA follows: TGTGCCAGCAGTTTCACCACACCGGGACTAGCGGGAGGGCGCACAGATACGCAGTATTTT.